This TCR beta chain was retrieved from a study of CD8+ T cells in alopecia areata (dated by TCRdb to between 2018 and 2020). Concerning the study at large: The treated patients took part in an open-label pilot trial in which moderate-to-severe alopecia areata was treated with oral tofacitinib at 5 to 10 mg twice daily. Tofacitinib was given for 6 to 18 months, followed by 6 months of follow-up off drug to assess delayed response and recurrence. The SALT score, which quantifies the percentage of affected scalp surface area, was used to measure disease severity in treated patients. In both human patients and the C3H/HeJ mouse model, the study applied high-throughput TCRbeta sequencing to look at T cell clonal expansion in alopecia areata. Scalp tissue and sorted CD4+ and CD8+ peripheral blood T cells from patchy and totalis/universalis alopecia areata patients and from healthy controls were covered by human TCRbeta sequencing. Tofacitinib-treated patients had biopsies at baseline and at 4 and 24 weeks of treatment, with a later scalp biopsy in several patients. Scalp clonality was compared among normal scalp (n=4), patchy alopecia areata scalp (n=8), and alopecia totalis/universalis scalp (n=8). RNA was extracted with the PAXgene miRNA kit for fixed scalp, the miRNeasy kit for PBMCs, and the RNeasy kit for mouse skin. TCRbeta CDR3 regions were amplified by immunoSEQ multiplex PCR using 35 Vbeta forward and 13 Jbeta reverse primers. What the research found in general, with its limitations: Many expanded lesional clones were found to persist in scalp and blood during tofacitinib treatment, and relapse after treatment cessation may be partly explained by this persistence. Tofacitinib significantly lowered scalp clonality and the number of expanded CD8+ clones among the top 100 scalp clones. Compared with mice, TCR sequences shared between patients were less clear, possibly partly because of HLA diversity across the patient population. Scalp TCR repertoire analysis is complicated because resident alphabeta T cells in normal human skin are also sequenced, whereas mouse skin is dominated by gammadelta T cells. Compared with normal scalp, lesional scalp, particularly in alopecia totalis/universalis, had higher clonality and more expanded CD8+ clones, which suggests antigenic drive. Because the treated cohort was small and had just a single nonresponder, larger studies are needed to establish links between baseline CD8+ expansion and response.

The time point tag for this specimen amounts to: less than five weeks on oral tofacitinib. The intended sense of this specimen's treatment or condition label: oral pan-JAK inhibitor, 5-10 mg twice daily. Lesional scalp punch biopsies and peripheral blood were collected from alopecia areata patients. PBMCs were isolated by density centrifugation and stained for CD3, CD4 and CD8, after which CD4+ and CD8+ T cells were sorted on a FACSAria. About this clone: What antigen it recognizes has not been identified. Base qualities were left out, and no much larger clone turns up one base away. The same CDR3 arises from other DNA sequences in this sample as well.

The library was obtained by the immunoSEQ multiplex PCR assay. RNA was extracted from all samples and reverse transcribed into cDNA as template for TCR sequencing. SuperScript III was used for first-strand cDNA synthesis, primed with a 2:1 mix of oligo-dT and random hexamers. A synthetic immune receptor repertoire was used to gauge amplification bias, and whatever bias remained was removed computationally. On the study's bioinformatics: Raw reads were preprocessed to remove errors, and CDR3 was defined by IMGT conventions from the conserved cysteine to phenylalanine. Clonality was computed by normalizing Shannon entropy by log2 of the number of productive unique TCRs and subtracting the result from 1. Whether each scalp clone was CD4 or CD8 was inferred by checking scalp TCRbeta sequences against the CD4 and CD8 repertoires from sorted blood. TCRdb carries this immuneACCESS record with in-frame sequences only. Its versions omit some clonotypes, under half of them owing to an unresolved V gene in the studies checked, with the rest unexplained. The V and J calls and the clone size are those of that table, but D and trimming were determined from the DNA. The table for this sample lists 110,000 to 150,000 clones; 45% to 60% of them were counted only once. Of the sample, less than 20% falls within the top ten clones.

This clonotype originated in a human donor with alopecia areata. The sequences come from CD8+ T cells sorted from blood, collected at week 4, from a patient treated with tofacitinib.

The nucleotide sequence reads as follows: TGCAGCGTTGATTCAGGAGGGAGCTACGAGCAGTACTTC. Translated, it reads CSVDSGGSYEQYF. The sequence links TRBV29-1 to TRBJ2-7; TRBD2 could be the D gene, as 6 bases match. CDR1 is given as SQVTM and CDR2 as ANQGSEA, both from the germline V gene. From the cysteine through the phenylalanine, the CDR3 covers 13 amino acids. Only CDR3 DNA remains: 39 bases, in frame from the first base. Relative to germline, V is 3 bases shorter and J is 3 bases shorter, with 12 bases between their ends.